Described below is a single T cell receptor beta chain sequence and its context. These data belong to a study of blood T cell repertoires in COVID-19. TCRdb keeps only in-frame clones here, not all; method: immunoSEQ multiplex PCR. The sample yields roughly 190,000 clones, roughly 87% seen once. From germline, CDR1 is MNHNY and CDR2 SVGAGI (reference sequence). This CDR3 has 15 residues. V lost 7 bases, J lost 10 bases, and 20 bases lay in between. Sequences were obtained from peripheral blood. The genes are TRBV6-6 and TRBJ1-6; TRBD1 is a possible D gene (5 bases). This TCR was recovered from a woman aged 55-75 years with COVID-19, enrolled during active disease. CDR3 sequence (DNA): TGTGCCAGCACCATCACGGGGGGAGAATACTCACCCCTCCACTTT. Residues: CASTITGGEYSPLHF.